This T cell receptor beta chain originates from a study of cytomegalovirus exposure and HLA in healthy donors (dated by TCRdb to the late 2010s). For the study in its entirety: According to an earlier analysis of around 600 of the donors, 200 million or so T cells yielded roughly 110 million unique TCR beta sequences and roughly 280 Gb of sequence data. Roughly 290 gigabases of sequencing data and around 88 million unique TCR sequences made up an early release that covered approximately 620 HLA-typed donors. Of the 398 genotyped donors, about 84% fell in the genetic ancestry cluster associated with self-reported Caucasian donors. The aim of the study was to test whether cataloging public T cell receptors could identify signatures of past pathogen exposure. The T cell repertoires of some 670 subjects were profiled by immunosequencing and related to cytomegalovirus serostatus. A separate validation cohort of 90 to 150 different subjects was used in addition to the 666-subject first cohort. To predict cytomegalovirus infection status, the study combined high-throughput TCR immunosequencing, statistical association of individual TCRs with disease status, and machine learning. To study patterns of TCR occurrence, a later analysis re-analyzed previously published TCR beta repertoires from 500 to 850 donors and added high-resolution HLA genotyping. Rather than drawing on any new phenotypic data, the later analysis identified candidate immune exposures from TCR beta sequences and the way those sequences occurred across donors. To decide whether each TCR beta V gene segment behaved as functional or pseudogenic, an earlier analysis of approximately 600 of the donors relied on high-throughput TCR beta sequencing. Donor age, sex, ethnicity and CMV serostatus were compiled together with the repertoire data. Genome-wide SNP genotypes for about 55% of the roughly 670 donors were used in a later genetic analysis, which treated that subset as a discovery cohort. Every discovery cohort repertoire had been produced on one sequencing platform. Both class I and class II loci were covered by HLA typing, at four-digit resolution. The number of donors typed differed by locus, with about 629-640 for A, B, C, DRB1 and DQB1, more than 500 for DQA1, about 610 for DPA1, and some 470 for DPB1. A few DR-DQ haplotypes were treated as single units for association and clustering because of strong linkage in the cohort. Among a few hundred genotyped donors of the cohort, an average of 235,054 unique TCR beta nucleotide sequences were sequenced per donor, approximately 20% of them non-productive.

General conclusions and limits of the study: Because counts were too low, fewer than 20 rarely observed V segments, including chromosome 9 orphons, were excluded from the earlier analysis of 587 of the donors. A later genetic analysis associated a missense DCLRE1C variant with V-gene and J-gene trimming of TCR beta chains, and an independent cohort replicated the association. A few of the identified cytomegalovirus-associated TCR beta chains were confirmed in vitro to be specific for cytomegalovirus antigens. In this cohort, only TCR beta chains were sequenced, and detectable features were limited by the absence of alpha or paired-chain data. At a false discovery rate of 0.05, a later analysis linked 15,000 to 20,000 TCR beta sequences to specific HLA alleles. Cytomegalovirus status was reported to be diagnosed by the classifier with high specificity and sensitivity in both the original and validation cohorts. A further reported finding was that TCR beta sequences accurately predicted the HLA-A and HLA-B alleles for most subjects in the first cohort. Presence/absence analyses assumed roughly uniform sequencing depth across donors, an assumption that may not hold. Linkage disequilibrium might explain the correlated functional status among segregating V segments, but an unknown experimental factor could not be excluded. Strong co-occurrence of HLA alleles, especially DR and DQ, made assigning TCR associations to individual alleles difficult. Because HLA typing was unavailable for some donors at each locus, only the typed subset was used in association tests. A later analysis found that TCR association rates varied across HLA loci, with DRB1 alleles showing the most associated TCRs and HLA-C alleles the fewest. A later analysis reported that several top co-occurrence clusters appeared linked to parvovirus B19, influenza, CMV and Epstein-Barr virus. Most TCR sequences were seen in very few donors, while some public TCRs were found in many individuals. The study listed 150 to 200 TCR beta chains as associated with cytomegalovirus. The only immune exposure information available for the cohort was CMV serostatus. Some IMGT-functional V segments, including TRBV6-2 and TRBV6-3, could not be told apart with the 87-base-pair reads, so those segments were excluded. In a later genetic analysis, fewer N-insertions in productive TCRs were reported among donors in an Asian-associated ancestry cluster than the roughly 640-donor mean. In an earlier analysis of around 500 of the donors, most TCR beta V segments appeared in productive rearrangements about 90% or about 30% of the time, broadly matching IMGT annotations. According to the authors, the approach could potentially be generalized to other disease states and immunological phenotypes. In a later analysis, most CMV-associated TCR beta chains were found to appear HLA-restricted, with HLA associations seemingly driven largely by CMV exposure. A group of highly shared sequence variants was considered likely to be a technical artifact of the sequencing pipeline. In a later analysis, HLA-associated TCR beta chains were found to be more clonally expanded and to have lower generation probabilities than equally common non-associated chains.

The cohort consisted of 650 to 700 healthy bone marrow donors. At the time of sampling, every cohort member was nominally healthy, though immune exposures that went unrecorded were likely present. The donor tested CMV seronegative and was one of the 352 seronegative cohort members. Each donor provided a peripheral blood sample, and peripheral blood mononuclear cells were used for TCR beta sequencing. Genomic DNA extraction from the blood cell samples was performed with the Qiagen DNeasy Blood Extraction Kit. Library preparation was by the immunoSEQ multiplex PCR assay. The multiplex PCR relied on a mix of 60 forward primers for TCR Vbeta segments and 13 reverse primers for TCR Jbeta segments. The CDR3 region of rearranged TCR beta genes was amplified from genomic DNA by a multiplex PCR assay. Amplified TCR beta libraries were sequenced as 87-base-pair reads on the Illumina HiSeq System. Per the source publication's procedure: A later analysis tallied tens of millions of unique TCR beta chains across the 700 or so repertoires, and some 12 million of those chains were shared by two or more donors. To remove PCR and sequencing errors, raw reads were error-corrected and collapsed into unique sequences using a nearest-neighbor algorithm that merged closely related sequences. CDR3 sequences were aligned to IMGT reference sequences to assign V, D and J gene segments. Each retained sequence needed at least a six-nucleotide match to both a V gene segment and a J gene segment. A rearrangement counted as productive if the CDR3 had no stop codons and remained in frame with V and J, and every other rearrangement counted as non-productive. Following IMGT convention, CDR3 was defined as the stretch from the second conserved V-encoded cysteine to the conserved J-encoded phenylalanine. The earlier analysis of 500 to 600 of the donors excluded sequences that lacked an unambiguous match to a single V gene segment. An earlier analysis of several hundred of the donors called V segments functional above 56.7% productive rearrangements and segregating when the between-donor standard deviation exceeded 5%. To diagnose cytomegalovirus status from the catalog of TCR beta chain sequences, a statistical classification framework was built. In a later analysis, TCR nucleotide sequences were compared against IMGT/GENE-DB human TR gene sequences so that V and J genes could be assigned. A later analysis assigned CDR3 sequences and most-parsimonious VDJ recombination scenarios with the TCRdist pipeline. A later analysis defined each TCR beta chain by its CDR3 amino acid sequence plus V-gene family, and excluded reads lacking a unique V-gene family. To address suspected cross-contamination and a sequencing artifact, a later analysis removed a few hundred highly shared, low-generation-probability nucleotide sequences. For each public chain, a later analysis derived a clonal expansion index from normalized ranks of inferred template counts within each repertoire. In a later analysis, generation probabilities were computed with a VDJ recombination model fitted to out-of-frame rearrangements, and the resulting probabilities were checked against IGoR. A later analysis scored TCR-TCR, TCR-HLA and TCR-CMV co-occurrence with hypergeometric tests, applying a repertoire-size bias correction to TCR pairs. A later analysis estimated false discovery rates by permuting HLA or CMV assignments 20 times. A later analysis grouped co-occurring TCRs with DBSCAN, adding TCRdist sequence similarity when clustering within HLA-allele-positive subsets. Co-occurrence clustering excluded repertoires with fewer than 30,000 or more than 120,000 public chains, plus five with anomalous nucleotide sharing. Here the immuneACCESS table is served through TCRdb, limited to in-frame sequences with V and J called. Missing clones are a known gap in these copies; in checked studies unresolved V genes cover under half, and the rest lacks a known reason. V, J and clone size are taken as reported in that table, and D and trimming were inferred from the DNA itself. Within this sample are hundreds of thousands of clones, with 76% of them counted one time only. Clones ranked in the top ten supply 0.63% of the sample.

The count of this clone is one. The specificity of this receptor is unknown. It has no much larger one-base neighbor in the sample; base qualities were not kept. The germline V gene (reference sequence) sets CDR1 to PRHDT and CDR2 to FYEKMQ. V is pared back by 4 bases and J by 0 bases, with 10 bases lying between the germline termini. The CDR3 numbers 14 residues from cysteine through phenylalanine. The retained sequence is limited to the CDR3, 42 bases, with the frame set at the first base. The TCR sequence derives from a young man in good health and CMV-seronegative. The chain links TRBV13 with TRBJ2-7, with no confident D gene call. Sequencing was performed on PBMCs. The encoded CDR3 is CASSSVRNSYEQYF. The base sequence is TGTGCCAGCAGCTCAGTCAGGAACTCCTACGAGCAGTACTTC.